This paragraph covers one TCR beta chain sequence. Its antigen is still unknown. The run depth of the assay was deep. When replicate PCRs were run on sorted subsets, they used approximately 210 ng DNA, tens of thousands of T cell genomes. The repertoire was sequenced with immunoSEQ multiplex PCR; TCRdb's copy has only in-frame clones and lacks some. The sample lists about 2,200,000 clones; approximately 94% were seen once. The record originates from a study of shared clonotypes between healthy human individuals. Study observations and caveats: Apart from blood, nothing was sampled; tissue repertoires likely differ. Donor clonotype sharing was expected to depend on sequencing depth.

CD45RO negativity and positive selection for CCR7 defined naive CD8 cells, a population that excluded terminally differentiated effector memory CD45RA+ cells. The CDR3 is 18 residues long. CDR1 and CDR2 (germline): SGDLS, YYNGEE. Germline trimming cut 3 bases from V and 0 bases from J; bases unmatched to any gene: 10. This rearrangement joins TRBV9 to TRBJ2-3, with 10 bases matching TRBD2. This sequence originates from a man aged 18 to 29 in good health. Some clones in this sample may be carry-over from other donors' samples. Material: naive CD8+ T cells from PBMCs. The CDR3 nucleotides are TGTGCCAGCAGCGAATCTAGCGGGAGCGGTGGTAGCACAGATACGCAGTATTTT. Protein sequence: CASSESSGSGGSTDTQYF.